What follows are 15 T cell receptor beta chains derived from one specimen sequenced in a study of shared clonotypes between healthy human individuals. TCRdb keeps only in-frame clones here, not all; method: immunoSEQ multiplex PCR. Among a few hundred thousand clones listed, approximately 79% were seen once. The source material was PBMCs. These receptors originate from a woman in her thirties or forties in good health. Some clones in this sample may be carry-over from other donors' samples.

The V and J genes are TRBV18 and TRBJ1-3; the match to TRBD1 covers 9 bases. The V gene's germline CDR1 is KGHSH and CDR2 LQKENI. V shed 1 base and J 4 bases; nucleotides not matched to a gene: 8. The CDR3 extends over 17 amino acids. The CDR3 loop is CASSPRGTGTSGNTIYF. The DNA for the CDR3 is TGTGCCAGCTCACCACGAGGGACAGGGACTTCCGGAAACACCATATATTTT.

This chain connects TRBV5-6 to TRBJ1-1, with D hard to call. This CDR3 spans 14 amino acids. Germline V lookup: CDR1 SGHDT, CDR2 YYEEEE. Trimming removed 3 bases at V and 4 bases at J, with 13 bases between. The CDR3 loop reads CASSSMSGPTEAFF. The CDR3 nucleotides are TGTGCCAGCAGCTCGATGTCGGGTCCCACTGAAGCTTTCTTT.

The CDR3: CASSKGSSYEQYF. The CDR3 nucleotides read TGCGCCAGCAGCAAGGGATCCAGCTACGAGCAGTACTTC. The chain links TRBV5-1 to TRBJ2-7; no clear D gene. This CDR3 is built from 13 residues. The germline gives CDR1 SGHRS, CDR2 YFSETQ. Deletions cut 4 bases from V and 3 bases from J, with 11 bases between.

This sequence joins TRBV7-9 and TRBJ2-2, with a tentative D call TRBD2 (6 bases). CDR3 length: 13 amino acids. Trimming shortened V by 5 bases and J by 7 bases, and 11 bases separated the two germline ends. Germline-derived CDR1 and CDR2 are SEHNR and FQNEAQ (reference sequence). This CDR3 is CASSPPGLGELFF. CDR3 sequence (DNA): TGTGCCAGCAGCCCACCGGGACTCGGGGAGCTGTTTTTT.

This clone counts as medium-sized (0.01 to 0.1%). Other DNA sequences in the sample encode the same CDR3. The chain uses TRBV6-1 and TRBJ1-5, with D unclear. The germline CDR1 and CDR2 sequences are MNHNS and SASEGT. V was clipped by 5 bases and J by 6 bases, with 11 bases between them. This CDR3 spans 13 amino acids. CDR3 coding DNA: TGTGCCAGCAGTTTAGAGGGATCTCAGCCCCAGCATTTT. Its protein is CASSLEGSQPQHF.

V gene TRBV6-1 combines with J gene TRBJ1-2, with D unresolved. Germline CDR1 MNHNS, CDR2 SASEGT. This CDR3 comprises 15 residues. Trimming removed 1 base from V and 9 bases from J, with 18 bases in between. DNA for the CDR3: TGTGCCAGCAGTGAAGGGTTCGGTACTGGACGCAGCTACACCTTC. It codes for CASSEGFGTGRSYTF.

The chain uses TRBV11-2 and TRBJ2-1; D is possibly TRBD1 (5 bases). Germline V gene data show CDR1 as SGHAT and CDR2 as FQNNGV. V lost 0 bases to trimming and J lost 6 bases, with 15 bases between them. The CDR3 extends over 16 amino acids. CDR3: CASSLDGHHPRNEQFF. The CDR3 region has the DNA TGTGCCAGCAGCTTAGATGGACATCACCCTCGCAATGAGCAGTTCTTC.

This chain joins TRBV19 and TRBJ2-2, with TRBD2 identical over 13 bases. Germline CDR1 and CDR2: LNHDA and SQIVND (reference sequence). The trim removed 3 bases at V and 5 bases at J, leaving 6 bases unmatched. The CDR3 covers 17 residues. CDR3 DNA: TGTGCCAGTAGTATCCGGACTAGCGGGAGAAGTACCGGGGAGCTGTTTTTT. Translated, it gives CASSIRTSGRSTGELFF.

CDR3 in DNA: TGCGCCAGCAGCTTGGCGACTAGCGTCCAAGAGACCCAGTACTTC. It is translated as CASSLATSVQETQYF. The rearrangement links TRBV5-1 to TRBJ2-5; 8 bases agree with TRBD2. With 0 bases clipped from V and 1 base from J, the junction kept 2 bases outside the gene matches. This CDR3 region has 15 residues. Germline CDR1 and CDR2: SGHRS and YFSETQ.

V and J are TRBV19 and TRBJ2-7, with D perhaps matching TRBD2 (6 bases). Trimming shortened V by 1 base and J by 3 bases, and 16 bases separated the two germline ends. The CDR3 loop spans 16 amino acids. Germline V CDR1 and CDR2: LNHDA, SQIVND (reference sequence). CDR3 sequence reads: CASSIGNRAGYYEQYF. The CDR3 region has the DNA TGTGCCAGTAGTATAGGGAACAGAGCGGGTTACTACGAGCAGTACTTC. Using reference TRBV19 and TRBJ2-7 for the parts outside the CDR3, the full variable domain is DGGITQSPKYLFRKEGQNVTLSCEQNLNHDAMYWYRQDPGQGLRLIYYSQIVNDFQKGDIAEGYSVSREKKESFPLTVTSAQKNPTAFYLCASSIGNRAGYYEQYFGPGTRLTVT.

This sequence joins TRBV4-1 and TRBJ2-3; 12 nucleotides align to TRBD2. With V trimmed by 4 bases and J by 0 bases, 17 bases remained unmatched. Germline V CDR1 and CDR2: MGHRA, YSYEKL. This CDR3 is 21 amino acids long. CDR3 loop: CASSRKDSPSGRGQSTDTQYF. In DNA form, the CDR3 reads TGCGCCAGCAGCCGAAAAGACTCCCCTAGCGGGAGGGGTCAAAGCACAGATACGCAGTATTTT.

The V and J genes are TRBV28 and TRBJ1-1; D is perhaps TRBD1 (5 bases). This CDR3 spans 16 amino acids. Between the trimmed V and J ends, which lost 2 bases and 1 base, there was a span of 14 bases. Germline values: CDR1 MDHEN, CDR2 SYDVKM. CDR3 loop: CASSLRSGTANTEAFF. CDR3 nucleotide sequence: TGTGCCAGCAGTTTAAGGTCCGGGACGGCGAACACTGAAGCTTTCTTT. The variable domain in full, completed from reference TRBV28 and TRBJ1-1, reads DVKVTQSSRYLVKRTGEKVFLECVQDMDHENMFWYRQDPGLGLRLIYFSYDVKMKEKGDIPEGYSVSREKKERFSLILESASTNQTSMYLCASSLRSGTANTEAFFGQGTRLTVV.

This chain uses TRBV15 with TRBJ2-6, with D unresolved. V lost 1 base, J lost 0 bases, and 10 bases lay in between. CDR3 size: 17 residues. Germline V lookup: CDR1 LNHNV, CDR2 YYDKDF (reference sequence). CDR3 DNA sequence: TGTGCCACCAGCAGAGGCAGCGCGAGCTCTGGGGCCAACGTCCTGACTTTC. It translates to CATSRGSASSGANVLTF.

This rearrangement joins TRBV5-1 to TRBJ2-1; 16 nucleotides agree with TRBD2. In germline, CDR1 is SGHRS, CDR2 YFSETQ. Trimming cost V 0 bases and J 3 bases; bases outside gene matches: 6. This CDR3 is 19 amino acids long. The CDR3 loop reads CASSLEGLAGGPGYNEQFF. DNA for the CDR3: TGCGCCAGCAGCTTGGAGGGACTAGCGGGAGGGCCAGGCTACAATGAGCAGTTCTTC.

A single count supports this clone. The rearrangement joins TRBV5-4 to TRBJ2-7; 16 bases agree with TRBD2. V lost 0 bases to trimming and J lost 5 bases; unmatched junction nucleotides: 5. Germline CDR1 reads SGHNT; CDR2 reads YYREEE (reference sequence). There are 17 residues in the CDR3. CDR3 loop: CASSLGGLAGGPNEQYF. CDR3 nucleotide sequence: TGTGCCAGCAGCTTGGGGGGACTAGCGGGAGGGCCGAACGAGCAGTACTTC. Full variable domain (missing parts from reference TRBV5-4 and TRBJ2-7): ETGVTQSPTHLIKTRGQQVTLRCSSQSGHNTVSWYQQALGQGPQFIFQYYREEENGRGNFPPRFSGLQFPNYSSELNVNALELDDSALYLCASSLGGLAGGPNEQYFGPGTRLTVT.